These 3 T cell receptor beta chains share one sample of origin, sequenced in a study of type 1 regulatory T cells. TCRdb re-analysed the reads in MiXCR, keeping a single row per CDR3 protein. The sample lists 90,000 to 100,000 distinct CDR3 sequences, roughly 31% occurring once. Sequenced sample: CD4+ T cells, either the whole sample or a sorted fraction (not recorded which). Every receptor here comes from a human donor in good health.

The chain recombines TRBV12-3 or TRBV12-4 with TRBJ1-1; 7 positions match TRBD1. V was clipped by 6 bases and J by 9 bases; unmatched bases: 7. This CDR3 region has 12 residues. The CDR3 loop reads CASSQDRAKAFF. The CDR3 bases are TGTGCCAGCAGCCAAGACAGGGCCAAAGCTTTCTTT.

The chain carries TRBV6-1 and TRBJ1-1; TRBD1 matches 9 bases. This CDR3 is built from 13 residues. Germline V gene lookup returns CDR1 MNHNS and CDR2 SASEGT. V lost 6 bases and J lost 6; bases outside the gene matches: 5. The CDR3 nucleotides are TGTGCCAGCAGACCTACAGGGGGCCCTGAAGCTTTCTTT. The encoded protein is CASRPTGGPEAFF.

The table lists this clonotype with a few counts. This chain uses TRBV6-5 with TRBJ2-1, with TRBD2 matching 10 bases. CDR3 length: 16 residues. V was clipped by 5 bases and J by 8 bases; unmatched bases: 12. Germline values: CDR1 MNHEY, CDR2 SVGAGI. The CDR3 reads CASSPDWASGRDEQFF. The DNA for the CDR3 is TGTGCCAGCAGTCCTGACTGGGCTAGCGGGAGAGATGAGCAGTTCTTC.